These 17 T cell receptor beta chains originate from one sample sequenced in a study of CXCR3-negative and CXCR3-positive naive CD8 T cells. The libraries of TRB cDNA were prepared using 5' RACE with UMI labels. TCRdb re-called the 5' RACE reads; one entry per CDR3 protein, DNA not given. In all, the sample yields tens of thousands of distinct CDR3 sequences. Sequenced: naive CXCR3- CD8+ T cells from blood. Specified subset: CD45RO-CCR7+CD27+CD95- naive CD8+ T cells lacking CXCR3 (TNR3-). The receptor source for this set is a human donor in good health. Some clones in this sample may be carry-over from other donors' samples.

The chain is built from TRBV7-2 and TRBJ1-2; TCRdb's D call, TRBD1, is unchecked because there is no DNA. Germline assignment: CDR1 SGHTA and CDR2 FQGNSA. This CDR3 contains 16 residues. CDR3 amino acids: CASSLASGTENYGYTF.

V usage is TRBV29-1 and J usage is TRBJ2-7; TCRdb's D gene call, TRBD1, goes unchecked for lack of DNA. This CDR3 is built from 15 residues. Germline V gene data show CDR1 as SQVTM and CDR2 as ANQGSEA. The CDR3 sequence: CSVEGPGQRDYEQYF.

J is TRBJ2-1 and V is TRBV6-2 or TRBV6-3; as DNA is missing, the TRBD1 call by TCRdb cannot be tested. The CDR3 covers 14 residues. Looked up from germline, CDR1 is MNHEY and CDR2 is SVGEGT. CDR3 protein: CASSYSGTANEQFF.

The V gene is TRBV2, the J gene TRBJ2-1; TCRdb lists TRBD2, though no DNA is available to test this call. The CDR3 has 19 residues. Germline V lookup: CDR1 SNHLY, CDR2 FYNNEI. CDR3 protein: CASKTPGLLTPDSYNEQFF.

V gene TRBV29-1 combines with J gene TRBJ2-1. The length of the CDR3 is 15 residues. Germline V CDR1 and CDR2: SQVTM, ANQGSEA. The CDR3 loop is CSDQTVTSSYNEQFF.

The chain has TRBV7-9 and TRBJ1-6; the D gene TCRdb calls, TRBD1, cannot be checked with no DNA. There are 16 residues in the CDR3. Germline V gives CDR1 SEHNR, CDR2 FQNEAQ (reference sequence). The CDR3 reads CASSSREGGLNSPLHF.

V usage is TRBV12-3 or TRBV12-4 and J usage is TRBJ2-2; checking the TCRdb D call of TRBD1 is not possible without DNA. This CDR3 has 14 residues. This chain's CDR3 is CASRAGAYTGELFF.

The chain has TRBV7-9 and TRBJ1-4. The germline V gene encodes CDR1 SEHNR and CDR2 FQNEAQ (reference sequence). The CDR3 sequence is 14 residues long. CDR3 amino acids: CASSLSATNEKLFF. Combining the CDR3 with reference TRBV7-9 and TRBJ1-4 gives the whole variable domain DTGVSQNPRHKITKRGQNVTFRCDPISEHNRLYWYRQTLGQGPEFLTYFQNEAQLEKSRLLSDRFSAERPKGSFSTLEIQRTEQGDSAMYLCASSLSATNEKLFFGSGTQLSVL.

This clonotype counts as medium-sized (0.01 to 0.1%) by frequency. The chain carries TRBV7-7 and TRBJ2-7; as DNA is missing, the TRBD1 call by TCRdb cannot be tested. The CDR3 is 13 residues long. The germline gives CDR1 SSHAT, CDR2 FNYEAQ (reference sequence). This CDR3 is CASSRDVNYEQYF.

The chain carries TRBV29-1 and TRBJ2-7; the TCRdb D gene call, TRBD1, has no DNA to confirm it. Germline V gives CDR1 SQVTM, CDR2 ANQGSEA. The CDR3 is made up of 14 amino acids. CDR3 amino acids: CSVVAGDRGHEQYF.

The J gene is TRBJ2-2, the V gene TRBV29-1; TCRdb returns TRBD1, unconfirmable since there is no DNA. The CDR3 spans 14 residues. In germline, CDR1 is SQVTM, CDR2 ANQGSEA. This chain's CDR3 is CSVETGGGTGELFF.

The chain has TRBV21-1 and TRBJ2-7; TCRdb proposes TRBD1, but this gene call is untestable without DNA. TRBV21-1 is labeled a pseudogene. This CDR3 comprises 11 residues. The CDR3 here is CATYRVYEQYF.

The genes are TRBV4-3 and TRBJ1-1. Germline lookup yields CDR1 LGHNA and CDR2 YSLEER. CDR3 size: 16 residues. CDR3 region: CASSQDFPSLNTEAFF.

The chain couples TRBV4-2 to TRBJ2-2. CDR1 LGHNA and CDR2 YNFKEQ come from the germline V gene. The CDR3 extends over 15 amino acids. CDR3 loop: CASSQGWRGTGELFF.

This rearrangement joins TRBV7-3 to TRBJ2-3; the D gene TCRdb calls, TRBD1, cannot be checked with no DNA. There are 15 residues in the CDR3. Germline-derived CDR1 and CDR2 are SGHTA and FQGTGA. The CDR3 reads CASSLTGQSTDTQYF.

The chain employs TRBV7-8 and TRBJ2-7; TCRdb's D call, TRBD2, is unchecked because there is no DNA. The CDR3 is 14 amino acids. Germline CDR1 and CDR2: SGHVS and FQNEAQ. The CDR3 region is CASTEGLVSYEQYF.

V usage is TRBV6-5 and J usage is TRBJ2-3; the D gene TCRdb calls, TRBD1, cannot be checked with no DNA. Per germline, CDR1 MNHEY and CDR2 SVGAGI. The CDR3 consists of 16 residues. The CDR3 region is CASSLENRGRTDTQYF.